The T cell receptor (beta chain) described here comes from a study of T cell repertoires in aging, cancer and after chemotherapy. A mixed TRB-A/B primer pool amplified rearranged TRB by multiplex touch-down PCR. Using its own MiXCR run on the multiplex PCR reads, TCRdb lists one record per CDR3 protein. The sample consists of 8,500 to 9,500 distinct CDR3 sequences, 20% to 25% of them appearing once. Amplification of TCR beta used genomic DNA extracted from peripheral blood. This clonotype was picked up a small number of times. The CDR3 totals 16 residues. With V trimmed by 2 bases and J by 4 bases, 7 bases remained unmatched. Germline V gene data show CDR1 as KGHDR and CDR2 as SFDVKD.

This TCR came from a human donor with a blood cancer. The donor label of this sample is uncertain. The genes are TRBV24-1 and TRBJ2-3; TRBD2 matches at 8 bases. The sample comprised blood. In nucleotides, the CDR3 is TGTGCCACCAGTGATTATCGGACTAGCAACGCAGATACGCAGTATTTT. Protein sequence: CATSDYRTSNADTQYF.